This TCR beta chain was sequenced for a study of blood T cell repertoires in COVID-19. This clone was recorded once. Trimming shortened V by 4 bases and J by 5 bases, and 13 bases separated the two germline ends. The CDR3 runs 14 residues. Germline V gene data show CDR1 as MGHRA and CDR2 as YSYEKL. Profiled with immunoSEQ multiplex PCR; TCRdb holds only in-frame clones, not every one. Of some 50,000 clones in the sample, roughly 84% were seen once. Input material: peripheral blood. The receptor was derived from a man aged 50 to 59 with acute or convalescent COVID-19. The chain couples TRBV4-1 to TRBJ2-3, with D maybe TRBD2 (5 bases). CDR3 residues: CASSPTTGLDTQYF. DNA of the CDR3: TGCGCCAGCAGCCCAACAACGGGATTAGATACGCAGTATTTT.